These T cell receptor beta chains were read from a single sample in a study of response to subunit inactivated influenza vaccine. MiXCR, run by TCRdb on the RT-PCR reads, gives a single entry per CDR3 protein. The sample lists roughly 790,000 distinct CDR3 sequences, over 20% occurring once. This specimen consisted of PBMCs from blood, obtained more than 4 days after vaccination. The receptors originated from a man aged 50 or older who received an inactivated influenza vaccine. The CDR3 runs from the conserved cysteine through the conserved F or W. Fields, in order: D gene, clone size, V gene, J gene, CDR3 protein, CDR3 DNA. A D gene is named only where the DNA matches it firmly. Not all rows give a size; the values are once, few, many and, for expanded clones, a class.

d_gene: TRBD2; abundance: many; v_gene: TRBV28; j_gene: TRBJ2-1; CDR3aa: CASSLGLAVSYNEQFF; CDR3nt: TGTGCCAGCAGTTTGGGACTAGCGGTGTCCTACAATGAGCAGTTCTTC
d_gene: NA; abundance: NA; v_gene: TRBV28; j_gene: TRBJ2-1; CDR3aa: CASSPPGEYNEQFF; CDR3nt: TGTGCCAGCAGTCCCCCCGGGGAGTACAATGAGCAGTTCTTC
d_gene: NA; abundance: NA; v_gene: TRBV28; j_gene: TRBJ2-1; CDR3aa: CASSFEGEQFF; CDR3nt: TGTGCCAGCAGTTTTGAAGGGGAGCAGTTCTTC
d_gene: TRBD2; abundance: NA; v_gene: TRBV6-5; j_gene: TRBJ2-3; CDR3aa: CASSWAGTSVPDTQYF; CDR3nt: TGTGCCAGCAGTTGGGCTGGGACTAGCGTACCAGATACGCAGTATTTT
d_gene: TRBD1; abundance: NA; v_gene: TRBV20-1; j_gene: TRBJ1-6; CDR3aa: CSAPVQGESNSPLHF; CDR3nt: TGCAGTGCCCCAGTCCAGGGGGAATCTAATTCACCCCTCCACTTT
d_gene: NA; abundance: NA; v_gene: TRBV18; j_gene: TRBJ2-5; CDR3aa: CASSLSLAETQYF; CDR3nt: TGTGCCAGCTCACTCAGTCTAGCGGAGACCCAGTACTTC
d_gene: TRBD1; abundance: few; v_gene: TRBV29-1; j_gene: TRBJ1-2; CDR3aa: CSVANRGANYGYTF; CDR3nt: TGCAGCGTGGCGAACAGGGGTGCTAACTATGGCTACACCTTC
d_gene: NA; abundance: many; v_gene: TRBV5-5; j_gene: TRBJ2-7; CDR3aa: CASSFGRDSYEQYF; CDR3nt: TGTGCCAGCAGCTTCGGCAGGGACTCCTACGAGCAGTACTTC
d_gene: NA; abundance: NA; v_gene: TRBV12-5; j_gene: TRBJ2-5; CDR3aa: CASGPGIRQTQYF; CDR3nt: TGTGCTAGTGGTCCAGGGATTCGGCAGACCCAGTACTTC
d_gene: TRBD1; abundance: few; v_gene: TRBV28; j_gene: TRBJ2-7; CDR3aa: CASSSLTGEEYF; CDR3nt: TGTGCCAGCAGTTCCCTGACAGGGGAAGAGTACTTC
d_gene: TRBD1; abundance: few; v_gene: TRBV7-2; j_gene: TRBJ1-6; CDR3aa: CASSTTGTGGYNSPLHF; CDR3nt: TGTGCCAGCAGCACAACCGGGACAGGTGGTTATAATTCACCCCTCCACTTT
d_gene: NA; abundance: few; v_gene: TRBV7-2; j_gene: TRBJ2-1; CDR3aa: CASSLTGEMIIPSNNEQFF; CDR3nt: TGTGCCAGCAGCTTAACGGGGGAGATGATAATCCCTTCAAACAATGAGCAGTTCTTC
d_gene: NA; abundance: NA; v_gene: TRBV25-1; j_gene: TRBJ2-7; CDR3aa: CASSESGTAYEQYF; CDR3nt: TGTGCCAGCAGTGAAAGCGGGACAGCCTACGAGCAGTACTTC
d_gene: NA; abundance: few; v_gene: TRBV5-1; j_gene: TRBJ2-3; CDR3aa: CASSSGHRTDTQYF; CDR3nt: TGCGCCAGCAGCTCGGGACATCGCACAGATACGCAGTATTTT
d_gene: NA; abundance: NA; v_gene: TRBV20-1; j_gene: TRBJ2-7; CDR3aa: CSARDDASYEQYF; CDR3nt: TGCAGTGCTAGAGATGACGCCTCCTACGAGCAGTACTTC
d_gene: NA; abundance: NA; v_gene: TRBV12-3/TRBV12-4; j_gene: TRBJ2-7; CDR3aa: CASSPDTKSYEQYF; CDR3nt: TGTGCCAGCAGCCCTGACACGAAATCCTACGAGCAGTACTTC
d_gene: NA; abundance: many; v_gene: TRBV5-1; j_gene: TRBJ1-2; CDR3aa: CASSLESGFGYTF; CDR3nt: TGCGCCAGCAGCTTGGAGTCAGGATTTGGCTACACCTTC
d_gene: NA; abundance: NA; v_gene: TRBV28; j_gene: TRBJ2-7; CDR3aa: CASSHTPGYEQYF; CDR3nt: TGTGCCAGCAGTCATACCCCTGGCTACGAGCAGTACTTC
d_gene: NA; abundance: NA; v_gene: TRBV18; j_gene: TRBJ1-6; CDR3aa: CASSPSGLNSPLHF; CDR3nt: TGTGCCAGCTCACCCTCAGGACTTAATTCACCCCTCCACTTT
d_gene: TRBD2; abundance: NA; v_gene: TRBV12-3/TRBV12-4; j_gene: TRBJ2-3; CDR3aa: CASSKTGRGGLAASRDTQYF; CDR3nt: TGTGCCAGCAGTAAAACCGGCCGCGGGGGACTAGCGGCTTCCCGGGATACGCAGTATTTT
d_gene: TRBD1; abundance: NA; v_gene: TRBV7-9; j_gene: TRBJ1-5; CDR3aa: CASSPLLGGSQPQHF; CDR3nt: TGTGCCAGCAGCCCCCTTCTAGGGGGCAGTCAGCCCCAGCATTTT
d_gene: NA; abundance: NA; v_gene: TRBV11-2; j_gene: TRBJ1-1; CDR3aa: CASSSRIIGGRRGGEAFF; CDR3nt: TGTGCCAGCAGCTCCAGAATCATCGGGGGGCGCAGAGGTGGTGAAGCTTTCTTT
d_gene: NA; abundance: many; v_gene: TRBV20-1; j_gene: TRBJ2-1; CDR3aa: CSARGLAYNEQFF; CDR3nt: TGCAGTGCAAGGGGCCTAGCCTACAATGAGCAGTTCTTC
d_gene: TRBD2; abundance: few; v_gene: TRBV6-1; j_gene: TRBJ2-3; CDR3aa: CASSLAGDKISTDTQYF; CDR3nt: TGTGCCAGCAGCCTAGCGGGAGATAAAATTAGCACAGATACGCAGTATTTT
d_gene: NA; abundance: NA; v_gene: TRBV27; j_gene: TRBJ1-2; CDR3aa: CASSLRGRFDGYTF; CDR3nt: TGTGCCAGCAGTTTACGGGGGCGCTTTGATGGCTACACCTTC
d_gene: NA; abundance: few; v_gene: TRBV7-2; j_gene: TRBJ2-3; CDR3aa: CASSLRPGSTDTQYF; CDR3nt: TGTGCCAGCAGCTTGAGGCCCGGGAGCACAGATACGCAGTATTTT
d_gene: NA; abundance: few; v_gene: TRBV4-3; j_gene: TRBJ2-4; CDR3aa: CASSQGGGTGIQYF; CDR3nt: TGCGCCAGCAGCCAAGGAGGGGGGACCGGCATTCAGTACTTC
d_gene: NA; abundance: once; v_gene: TRBV15; j_gene: TRBJ1-2; CDR3aa: CATSRLTLLGGYTF; CDR3nt: TGTGCCACCAGCAGATTAACCTTATTGGGGGGCTACACCTTC
d_gene: NA; abundance: many; v_gene: TRBV20-1; j_gene: TRBJ2-7; CDR3aa: CSAFAGGHSYEQYF; CDR3nt: TGCAGTGCCTTTGCGGGCGGGCACTCCTACGAGCAGTACTTC
d_gene: NA; abundance: NA; v_gene: TRBV12-3/TRBV12-4; j_gene: TRBJ2-2; CDR3aa: CASRRDIGAGELFF; CDR3nt: TGTGCCAGCAGACGGGACATCGGGGCCGGGGAGCTGTTTTTT
d_gene: TRBD1; abundance: NA; v_gene: TRBV6-5; j_gene: TRBJ2-7; CDR3aa: CASSSTGGAVVYEQYF; CDR3nt: TGTGCCAGCAGTTCGACAGGGGGCGCCGTCGTCTACGAGCAGTACTTC
d_gene: TRBD2; abundance: NA; v_gene: TRBV2; j_gene: TRBJ2-5; CDR3aa: CTSSGLWREYRETQYF; CDR3nt: TGTACCAGCAGTGGGTTATGGCGGGAGTACCGAGAGACCCAGTACTTC
d_gene: TRBD1; abundance: few; v_gene: TRBV9; j_gene: TRBJ1-1; CDR3aa: CASSVWTGALNTEAFF; CDR3nt: TGTGCCAGCAGCGTATGGACAGGCGCCTTGAACACTGAAGCTTTCTTT
d_gene: TRBD1; abundance: NA; v_gene: TRBV7-9; j_gene: TRBJ2-1; CDR3aa: CASSLAPTGRPQFF; CDR3nt: TGTGCCAGCAGCTTAGCCCCGACAGGGAGACCCCAGTTCTTC
d_gene: NA; abundance: NA; v_gene: TRBV20-1; j_gene: TRBJ1-1; CDR3aa: CSATKGHGYTEAFF; CDR3nt: TGCAGTGCTACGAAGGGACACGGATACACTGAAGCTTTCTTT
d_gene: TRBD2; abundance: few; v_gene: TRBV28; j_gene: TRBJ2-5; CDR3aa: CASSPWRGTETQYF; CDR3nt: TGTGCCAGCAGTCCATGGCGGGGGACGGAGACCCAGTACTTC
d_gene: NA; abundance: NA; v_gene: TRBV15; j_gene: TRBJ2-6; CDR3aa: CATSRAGRSGANVLTF; CDR3nt: TGTGCCACCAGCAGAGCGGGTAGGTCTGGGGCCAACGTCCTGACTTTC
d_gene: NA; abundance: NA; v_gene: TRBV20-1; j_gene: TRBJ2-5; CDR3aa: CSAAQSGAETQYF; CDR3nt: TGCAGTGCCGCCCAAAGTGGGGCAGAGACCCAGTACTTC
d_gene: TRBD1; abundance: NA; v_gene: TRBV11-3; j_gene: TRBJ2-7; CDR3aa: CASSDRQGLPPYEQYF; CDR3nt: TGTGCCAGCAGCGACCGACAGGGTCTGCCCCCCTACGAGCAGTACTTC
d_gene: NA; abundance: NA; v_gene: TRBV6-1; j_gene: TRBJ1-1; CDR3aa: CASSLQAKSTEAFF; CDR3nt: TGTGCCAGCAGCCTACAGGCTAAATCCACTGAAGCTTTCTTT
d_gene: NA; abundance: NA; v_gene: TRBV7-9; j_gene: TRBJ2-2; CDR3aa: CASSFITGSTGELFF; CDR3nt: TGTGCCAGCAGCTTTATTACAGGGAGCACCGGGGAGCTGTTTTTT
d_gene: TRBD1; abundance: many; v_gene: TRBV6-6; j_gene: TRBJ2-1; CDR3aa: CASSSGGGEQFF; CDR3nt: TGTGCCAGCAGTTCAGGGGGTGGCGAGCAGTTCTTC
d_gene: NA; abundance: few; v_gene: TRBV20-1; j_gene: TRBJ2-2; CDR3aa: CSASEKMVGRELFF; CDR3nt: TGCAGTGCTAGCGAAAAAATGGTGGGGAGGGAGCTGTTTTTT
d_gene: TRBD1; abundance: NA; v_gene: TRBV20-1; j_gene: TRBJ1-3; CDR3aa: CSARGEGAARDTIYF; CDR3nt: TGCAGTGCTAGAGGGGAGGGGGCCGCCCGGGACACCATATATTTT
d_gene: NA; abundance: NA; v_gene: TRBV29-1; j_gene: TRBJ1-1; CDR3aa: CSVARPSNTEAFF; CDR3nt: TGCAGCGTTGCACGCCCGTCGAACACTGAAGCTTTCTTT
d_gene: NA; abundance: few; v_gene: TRBV7-9; j_gene: TRBJ2-1; CDR3aa: CASSLSLGATEQFF; CDR3nt: TGTGCCAGCAGCTTAAGTCTCGGGGCAACTGAGCAGTTCTTC
d_gene: TRBD1; abundance: NA; v_gene: TRBV29-1; j_gene: TRBJ2-7; CDR3aa: CSVGQGEKSSSYEQYF; CDR3nt: TGCAGCGTCGGACAGGGTGAGAAATCCTCCTCCTACGAGCAGTACTTC
d_gene: NA; abundance: few; v_gene: TRBV15; j_gene: TRBJ1-1; CDR3aa: CATSQGNTEAFF; CDR3nt: TGTGCCACCAGTCAGGGGAACACTGAAGCTTTCTTT
d_gene: NA; abundance: NA; v_gene: TRBV7-2; j_gene: TRBJ1-5; CDR3aa: CASSLSLYSNQPQHF; CDR3nt: TGTGCCAGCAGCTTATCCCTTTATAGCAATCAGCCCCAGCATTTT
d_gene: TRBD2; abundance: many; v_gene: TRBV7-2; j_gene: TRBJ2-5; CDR3aa: CASSSSGLASSQYF; CDR3nt: TGTGCCAGCAGCTCCTCAGGACTAGCGTCGTCCCAGTACTTC
d_gene: NA; abundance: NA; v_gene: TRBV6-5; j_gene: TRBJ1-2; CDR3aa: CASSYSRGDYGYTF; CDR3nt: TGTGCCAGCAGTTACTCCAGGGGTGACTATGGCTACACCTTC
d_gene: NA; abundance: NA; v_gene: TRBV18; j_gene: TRBJ2-7; CDR3aa: CASSPETGAGEQYF; CDR3nt: TGTGCCAGCTCACCAGAAACAGGGGCGGGGGAGCAGTACTTC
d_gene: TRBD2; abundance: few; v_gene: TRBV20-1; j_gene: TRBJ2-1; CDR3aa: CSAIIRASGSFGEQFF; CDR3nt: TGCAGTGCTATAATTCGGGCTAGCGGGAGTTTCGGGGAGCAGTTCTTC
d_gene: NA; abundance: NA; v_gene: TRBV5-1; j_gene: TRBJ1-1; CDR3aa: CASSSPYAAEAFF; CDR3nt: TGCGCCAGCAGCTCGCCCTATGCCGCTGAAGCTTTCTTT
d_gene: NA; abundance: NA; v_gene: TRBV5-5; j_gene: TRBJ2-4; CDR3aa: CASSLVNKRNIQYF; CDR3nt: TGTGCCAGCAGCTTGGTCAATAAGAGAAACATTCAGTACTTC
d_gene: TRBD1; abundance: NA; v_gene: TRBV10-3; j_gene: TRBJ2-7; CDR3aa: CAIRPPDRGEQYF; CDR3nt: TGTGCCATCAGGCCCCCGGACAGGGGCGAGCAGTACTTC
d_gene: TRBD1; abundance: NA; v_gene: TRBV5-1; j_gene: TRBJ1-2; CDR3aa: CASSLTTGTEYGYTF; CDR3nt: TGCGCCAGCAGCTTGACCACCGGGACAGAATATGGCTACACCTTC
d_gene: NA; abundance: many; v_gene: TRBV12-3/TRBV12-4; j_gene: TRBJ1-2; CDR3aa: CASSPSPSGVYGYTF; CDR3nt: TGTGCCAGCAGTCCCTCACCATCCGGCGTCTATGGCTACACCTTC
d_gene: NA; abundance: few; v_gene: TRBV12-3/TRBV12-4; j_gene: TRBJ1-2; CDR3aa: CASSFGDEGLINYGYTF; CDR3nt: TGTGCCAGCAGTTTCGGAGATGAGGGGTTGATTAACTATGGCTACACCTTC
d_gene: NA; abundance: few; v_gene: TRBV6-5; j_gene: TRBJ1-6; CDR3aa: CASSSGSVRNSPLHF; CDR3nt: TGTGCCAGCAGTTCAGGGTCCGTTAGGAATTCACCCCTCCACTTT